These T cell receptor beta chains were read from a single sample in a study of cytomegalovirus exposure and HLA in healthy donors. The table came from immunoSEQ multiplex PCR; TCRdb's copy has only in-frame clones and leaves some out. The sample records roughly 180,000 clones, about 83% being singletons. The sequencing sample was made of PBMCs. These receptors came from a woman in her 30s in good health and CMV-seropositive. Each CDR3 is given with its conserved first and last residue. A D gene is named only where the DNA matches it firmly. Clone size is stated in some rows and not others, as once, few, many or a class when expanded.

16	NA	TRBV10-3	TRBJ2-1	NA	TGTGCCATCAGTGAGTCGGTGAGGAGCTCCTACAATGAGCAGTTCTTC	CAISESVRSSYNEQFF
13	NA	TRBV7-6	TRBJ2-7	NA	TGTGCCAGCAGCTTAGGGACTGTCTACGAGCAGTACTTC	CASSLGTVYEQYF
13	NA	TRBV5-1	TRBJ1-1	NA	TGCGCCAGCAGCCCCATTCCGGGAACTGAAGCTTTCTTT	CASSPIPGTEAFF
12	few	TRBV18	TRBJ2-5	NA	TGTGCCAGCTCCTCGGTAGAAGAGACCCAGTACTTC	CASSSVEETQYF
15	NA	TRBV6-5	TRBJ2-3	TRBD2	TGTGCCAGCAGTTACGGCGGGAGCGGTTTAGATACGCAGTATTTT	CASSYGGSGLDTQYF
16	NA	TRBV4-3	TRBJ1-5	NA	TGCGCCAGCAGCCAAGATCGCGGGCCTGCTAATCAGCCCCAGCATTTT	CASSQDRGPANQPQHF
13	NA	TRBV19	TRBJ2-1	TRBD1	TGTGCCAGTAGGCTGACAGGGGGCTATGAGCAGTTCTTC	CASRLTGGYEQFF
17	NA	TRBV10-2	TRBJ1-2	TRBD1	TGCGCCAGCAGTGAGTGGCGACAGGGTGCCCACAGAGGTGGCTACACCTTC	CASSEWRQGAHRGGYTF
11	NA	TRBV20-1	TRBJ1-5	NA	TGCAGTGCTAGAGATTTCCCGGCCCAGCATTTT	CSARDFPAQHF
15	NA	TRBV10-2	TRBJ2-7	NA	TGCGCCAGCAGAGGCGGGACAGAAAAATTCTACGAGCAGTACTTC	CASRGGTEKFYEQYF
12	NA	TRBV27	TRBJ2-3	NA	TGTGCCAGCAGTTTTCACGGCAGGGGCTTGTATTTT	CASSFHGRGLYF
14	NA	TRBV27	TRBJ2-7	NA	TGTGCCAGCAGTTTCTACCAGGGGTCCTACGAGCAGTACTTC	CASSFYQGSYEQYF
14	NA	TRBV10-3	TRBJ1-1	NA	TGTGCCATCTGTGGGGGAGCTGGGAACACTGAAGCTTTTTTT	CAICGGAGNTEAFF
13	NA	TRBV9	TRBJ2-1	NA	TGTGCCAGCAGCGGGATACTAGTGAATGAGCAGTTCTTC	CASSGILVNEQFF
13	NA	TRBV27	TRBJ2-1	TRBD1	TGTGCCAGTAGGGGACAGGGAAGGAATGAGCAGTTCTTC	CASRGQGRNEQFF
16	NA	TRBV5-8	TRBJ2-3	TRBD2	TGTGCCAGCAGCCATTTAGCGGGAACTAGCACAGATACGCAGTATTTT	CASSHLAGTSTDTQYF
14	NA	TRBV4-2	TRBJ2-2	NA	TGTGCCAGCAGCGATAGACTGGGCACCGGGGAGCTGTTTTTT	CASSDRLGTGELFF
14	NA	TRBV7-8	TRBJ2-1	NA	TGTGCCAGCAGCCCCAACTCCCCCTACAATGAGCAGTTCTTC	CASSPNSPYNEQFF
16	NA	TRBV7-9	TRBJ1-2	TRBD1	TGTGCCAGCAGCGTACCAAGGGACAGGGGGCTCTATGGCTACACCTTC	CASSVPRDRGLYGYTF
15	NA	TRBV9	TRBJ2-5	NA	TGTGCCAGCAGCGTAGCCGGGGCAGGGAGGGAGACCCAGTACTTC	CASSVAGAGRETQYF
15	few	TRBV5-1	TRBJ2-1	TRBD2	TGCGCCAGCAGCGGACCGCTAGCGGGGGGCAATGAGCAGTTCTTC	CASSGPLAGGNEQFF
16	NA	TRBV10-3	TRBJ2-7	NA	TGTGCCATCAGTGATCTTAAAGGGAGGCGGGCCTACGAGCAGTACTTC	CAISDLKGRRAYEQYF
17	NA	TRBV29-1	TRBJ2-2	TRBD1	TGCAGCGTTGAATTACAGGGGGCCACTTTTGACACCGGGGAGCTGTTTTTT	CSVELQGATFDTGELFF
13	NA	TRBV6-1	TRBJ2-5	NA	TGTGCCAGCAGGGAGACTCGAGGGGAGACCCAGTACTTC	CASRETRGETQYF
13	NA	TRBV11-2	TRBJ2-3	NA	TGTGCCAGCAGCTTAGCTAGGGGGTATACGCAGTATTTT	CASSLARGYTQYF
18	NA	TRBV10-3	TRBJ1-6	TRBD1	TGTGCCATCAGTGACCCCCGACAGGGGGCCTCCTATAATTCACCCCTCCACTTT	CAISDPRQGASYNSPLHF
18	few	TRBV14	TRBJ2-5	NA	TGTGCCAGCAGCCAAGACCTTCATGGGGAGGGCCAGGGGGAGACCCAGTACTTC	CASSQDLHGEGQGETQYF
13	NA	TRBV6-5	TRBJ1-4	NA	TGTGCCACCAAGGGGATCTGGGAAGAAAAACTGTTTTTT	CATKGIWEEKLFF
14	NA	TRBV29-1	TRBJ2-5	NA	TGCAGCGTTGGTCCTACAGGGAATCAAGAGACCCAGTACTTC	CSVGPTGNQETQYF
14	NA	TRBV4-1	TRBJ2-7	NA	TGCGCCAGCAGCCCGGAGGGCCGGCCTCTCGAGCAGTACTTC	CASSPEGRPLEQYF
14	NA	TRBV6-5	TRBJ1-4	NA	TGTGCCAGCAGTTACAGGGGGAAAGATGAAAAACTGTTTTTT	CASSYRGKDEKLFF
16	NA	TRBV19	TRBJ1-2	TRBD1	TGTGCCAGTTTGGGGACAGGAGGTCGGACTAACTATGGCTACACCTTC	CASLGTGGRTNYGYTF